This is a list of T cell receptor beta chains from one sample in a study of tumor-infiltrating lymphocytes in primary liver carcinoma. TCRdb processed the multiplex PCR reads anew with MiXCR; each CDR3 protein has one entry. This sample yields 80,000 or so distinct CDR3 sequences, of which 71% are seen a single time; roughly 15% belongs to the top ten. The sample consisted of liver tumor tissue from sampling region 4. Receptors were obtained from a woman between 55 and 75 years old with primary liver carcinoma and hepatitis B virus infection. The CDR3 runs from the conserved cysteine through the conserved F or W. A D gene is named only where the DNA matches it firmly. Some rows have no size entry. The others give once, few or many, or a class for an expanded clone.

CDR3aa: CASSPVQGTNNEQFF
CDR3nt: TGTGCCAGCAGCCCGGTACAGGGGACCAACAATGAGCAGTTCTTC
abundance: -
v_gene: TRBV5-4
d_gene: TRBD1
j_gene: TRBJ2-1

CDR3aa: CSSSLGGSQNTEAYF
CDR3nt: TGTTCCAGCAGCTTAGGGGGGTCACAGAACACTGAAGCTTACTTT
abundance: -
v_gene: TRBV7-9
d_gene: -
j_gene: TRBJ1-1

CDR3aa: CSVVKHRGNGQFF
CDR3nt: TGCAGCGTTGTAAAACATAGGGGCAATGGGCAGTTCTTC
abundance: -
v_gene: TRBV29-1
d_gene: -
j_gene: TRBJ2-1

CDR3aa: CASSRTTTSSHEQYF
CDR3nt: TGTGCCAGCAGCCGCACGACGACAAGTAGCCACGAGCAGTATTTC
abundance: -
v_gene: TRBV6-5
d_gene: -
j_gene: TRBJ2-7

CDR3aa: CASSSCPYEQYF
CDR3nt: TGTGCCAGCAGTTCCTGTCCCTACGAGCAGTACTTC
abundance: -
v_gene: TRBV12-3/TRBV12-4
d_gene: -
j_gene: TRBJ2-7

CDR3aa: CASSRDYRKTQYF
CDR3nt: TGTGCCAGCAGCCGGGACTACCGAAAGACCCAGTACTTT
abundance: -
v_gene: TRBV12-3/TRBV12-4
d_gene: TRBD2
j_gene: TRBJ2-5

CDR3aa: CSATWTSGRAGETQYF
CDR3nt: TGCAGTGCTACTTGGACTAGCGGGAGGGCCGGGGAGACCCAGTACTTC
abundance: -
v_gene: TRBV20-1
d_gene: TRBD2
j_gene: TRBJ2-5

CDR3aa: CTSSLAGSTDMQYF
CDR3nt: TGTACCAGCAGCTTAGCTGGGAGCACAGATATGCAGTATTTT
abundance: -
v_gene: TRBV11-2
d_gene: -
j_gene: TRBJ2-3

CDR3aa: CAGSWSWGRADQETQYF
CDR3nt: TGTGCCGGCAGCTGGTCGTGGGGGCGGGCGGACCAAGAGACCCAGTACTTC
abundance: once
v_gene: TRBV4-2
d_gene: -
j_gene: TRBJ2-5

CDR3aa: CASCLKSGLNYGYTF
CDR3nt: TGTGCCAGCTGTTTGAAATCAGGGCTTAACTATGGCTACACCTTC
abundance: -
v_gene: TRBV28
d_gene: -
j_gene: TRBJ1-2

CDR3aa: CACSPGAESNQSQHF
CDR3nt: TGTGCCTGCAGCCCCGGGGCGGAGAGCAATCAGTCCCAGCATTTT
abundance: -
v_gene: TRBV12-3/TRBV12-4
d_gene: -
j_gene: TRBJ1-5

CDR3aa: CSVGDFRPPGTDTQYF
CDR3nt: TGCAGCGTTGGAGATTTTCGGCCCCCGGGCACGGATACGCAGTATTTT
abundance: -
v_gene: TRBV29-1
d_gene: -
j_gene: TRBJ2-3

CDR3aa: CASRGQIQETQYF
CDR3nt: TGTGCCAGCAGGGGACAGATTCAAGAGACCCAGTACTTC
abundance: many
v_gene: TRBV28
d_gene: TRBD1
j_gene: TRBJ2-5

CDR3aa: CVSSHSRTGLNTEAFF
CDR3nt: TGTGTCAGCAGTCACTCAAGGACAGGTCTGAACACTGAAGCTTTCTTC
abundance: once
v_gene: TRBV6-6
d_gene: TRBD1
j_gene: TRBJ1-1

CDR3aa: CAWNDLGATNEKVFF
CDR3nt: TGTGCCTGGAATGACCTTGGGGCAACTAATGAAAAAGTGTTTTTT
abundance: -
v_gene: TRBV30
d_gene: -
j_gene: TRBJ1-4

CDR3aa: CASNLTHGQGYRCEQFF
CDR3nt: TGTGCCAGCAACTTAACCCACGGACAGGGGTACAGGTGCGAGCAGTTCTTC
abundance: -
v_gene: TRBV11-2
d_gene: TRBD1
j_gene: TRBJ2-1

CDR3aa: CDSKLGGDSEAFF
CDR3nt: TGTGACAGCAAATTAGGGGGTGATAGTGAAGCCTTCTTT
abundance: -
v_gene: TRBV6-1
d_gene: -
j_gene: TRBJ1-1

CDR3aa: CSVVGIRENTIYF
CDR3nt: TGCAGCGTTGTCGGGATACGGGAGAACACCATATATTTT
abundance: -
v_gene: TRBV29-1
d_gene: -
j_gene: TRBJ1-3

CDR3aa: CASSLGLAGVGNNEQFF
CDR3nt: TGTGCCAGCAGCTTGGGACTAGCGGGAGTGGGGAATAATGAGCAGTTCTTC
abundance: -
v_gene: TRBV2
d_gene: TRBD2
j_gene: TRBJ2-1

CDR3aa: CASSLPPDSTRELFF
CDR3nt: TGTGCCAGCAGTCTCCCCCCTGACAGTACCAGGGAGCTGTTTTTT
abundance: -
v_gene: TRBV12-3/TRBV12-4
d_gene: -
j_gene: TRBJ2-2

CDR3aa: CASSTRLGGRTDTQYF
CDR3nt: TGTGCCAGCAGCACCAGACTAGGCGGGAGGACAGATACGCAGTATTTT
abundance: many
v_gene: TRBV7-9
d_gene: TRBD2
j_gene: TRBJ2-3

CDR3aa: CSAPRDVCYNEQFF
CDR3nt: TGCAGTGCTCCACGGGACGTGTGCTACAATGAGCAGTTCTTC
abundance: -
v_gene: TRBV20-1
d_gene: -
j_gene: TRBJ2-1

CDR3aa: CRVEQTGTPYVQYF
CDR3nt: TGCAGGGTTGAACAGACAGGGACCCCCTACGTGCAGTACTTC
abundance: -
v_gene: TRBV29-1
d_gene: TRBD1
j_gene: TRBJ2-7

CDR3aa: CASSLQRTGQTNGKLFF
CDR3nt: TGTGCCAGCAGCTTACAACGAACAGGGCAAACTAACGGGAAACTGTTTTTT
abundance: -
v_gene: TRBV11-2
d_gene: -
j_gene: TRBJ1-4

CDR3aa: CASGGRGDTEAIF
CDR3nt: TGTGCCAGCGGTGGAAGAGGGGACACTGAAGCTATCTTT
abundance: -
v_gene: TRBV2
d_gene: -
j_gene: TRBJ1-1

CDR3aa: CNVCDGHNEAFF
CDR3nt: TGCAACGTTTGTGACGGACACAATGAGGCTTTCTTT
abundance: -
v_gene: TRBV29-1
d_gene: -
j_gene: TRBJ1-1

CDR3aa: CASSRILNEKLFF
CDR3nt: TGTGCCAGCTCCAGGATCCTTAATGAAAAACTGTTTTTT
abundance: few
v_gene: TRBV2
d_gene: -
j_gene: TRBJ1-4

CDR3aa: CSVSLGQGNQPQHF
CDR3nt: TGCAGCGTTAGTTTAGGACAGGGCAATCAGCCCCAGCATTTT
abundance: many
v_gene: TRBV29-1
d_gene: TRBD1
j_gene: TRBJ1-5

CDR3aa: CASSTSSYNEQFF
CDR3nt: TGTGCCAGCTCTACGAGCTCCTACAATGAGCAGTTCTTC
abundance: -
v_gene: TRBV18
d_gene: -
j_gene: TRBJ2-1

CDR3aa: CTSSPYGGRTQETQYF
CDR3nt: TGTACCAGTAGCCCCTATGGCGGGAGAACACAAGAGACTCAGTACTTC
abundance: -
v_gene: TRBV11-2
d_gene: TRBD2
j_gene: TRBJ2-5

CDR3aa: CSAREGGVYTSGANVLTF
CDR3nt: TGCAGTGCTAGAGAGGGGGGCGTCTACACCTCTGGGGCCAACGTCCTGACTTTC
abundance: -
v_gene: TRBV20-1
d_gene: -
j_gene: TRBJ2-6

CDR3aa: CASSLVWQSEQYF
CDR3nt: TGTGCCAGCAGCTTAGTTTGGCAGTCCGAGCAGTACTTC
abundance: many
v_gene: TRBV7-9
d_gene: -
j_gene: TRBJ2-7

CDR3aa: CASSLVGQEHNEQFF
CDR3nt: TGTGCCAGCAGTTTAGTAGGACAGGAGCACAATGAGCAGTTCTTC
abundance: -
v_gene: TRBV7-9
d_gene: TRBD1
j_gene: TRBJ2-1

CDR3aa: CASTAGTGGYYAGGYTF
CDR3nt: TGTGCCAGCACCGCCGGGACAGGGGGATACTATGCTGGGGGCTACACCTTC
abundance: many
v_gene: TRBV6-1
d_gene: TRBD1
j_gene: TRBJ1-2

CDR3aa: CVSSARTGTPGANVLTF
CDR3nt: TGTGTCAGTAGCGCCAGGACAGGGACTCCTGGGGCCAACGTCTTGACTTTC
abundance: -
v_gene: TRBV11-1
d_gene: TRBD1
j_gene: TRBJ2-6

CDR3aa: CASGRTGFEKLFF
CDR3nt: TGTGCCAGTGGTCGGACAGGGTTCGAAAAACTGTTTTTT
abundance: -
v_gene: TRBV28
d_gene: TRBD1
j_gene: TRBJ1-4

CDR3aa: CASSLVEGLVGTKAFF
CDR3nt: TGTGCCAGCAGCTTAGTTGAGGGGCTGGTTGGCACTAAAGCTTTCTTT
abundance: -
v_gene: TRBV7-8
d_gene: -
j_gene: TRBJ1-1

CDR3aa: CASVSSGNNEQFF
CDR3nt: TGTGCCAGCGTCAGTAGCGGAAACAATGAGCAGTTCTTC
abundance: many
v_gene: TRBV28
d_gene: -
j_gene: TRBJ2-1

CDR3aa: CASSLETSGQGDTQYF
CDR3nt: TGCGCCAGCAGCTTGGAGACATCGGGACAGGGCGATACGCAGTATTTT
abundance: many
v_gene: TRBV5-1
d_gene: TRBD1
j_gene: TRBJ2-3

CDR3aa: CASSSERGSYNEQFF
CDR3nt: TGTGCCAGTAGCTCGGAACGCGGGAGTTACAATGAGCAGTTCTTC
abundance: -
v_gene: TRBV11-3
d_gene: TRBD2
j_gene: TRBJ2-1

CDR3aa: CASSEFLNPGTAKNSPLHF
CDR3nt: TGTGCCAGCAGTGAATTTTTAAATCCCGGGACAGCGAAGAATTCACCCCTCCACTTT
abundance: many
v_gene: TRBV6-1
d_gene: TRBD1
j_gene: TRBJ1-6

CDR3aa: CASCLVTSGKLEQFF
CDR3nt: TGTGCCAGCTGCTTAGTAACCAGCGGGAAGCTTGAGCAGTTCTTC
abundance: once
v_gene: TRBV11-3
d_gene: TRBD2
j_gene: TRBJ2-1

CDR3aa: CASRVENQKNTEALF
CDR3nt: TGTGCCAGCAGGGTCGAGAACCAAAAGAACACTGAAGCTCTCTTT
abundance: -
v_gene: TRBV5-1
d_gene: -
j_gene: TRBJ1-1

CDR3aa: CTSGQHSYVQYF
CDR3nt: TGTACCAGCGGACAGCACTCCTACGTGCAGTACTTC
abundance: few
v_gene: TRBV6-1
d_gene: -
j_gene: TRBJ2-7

CDR3aa: CSVERGTGEQETQYF
CDR3nt: TGCAGCGTCGAAAGGGGGACAGGGGAACAAGAGACCCAGTATTTC
abundance: -
v_gene: TRBV29-1
d_gene: TRBD1
j_gene: TRBJ2-5

CDR3aa: CASSLSRGARSSYNEQFF
CDR3nt: TGTGCCAGCAGTTTGTCTAGGGGGGCGAGGAGCTCCTACAATGAGCAGTTCTTC
abundance: many
v_gene: TRBV28
d_gene: -
j_gene: TRBJ2-1

CDR3aa: CVSSFYTDTQYF
CDR3nt: TGTGTCAGCAGTTTCTACACGGATACGCAGTATTTT
abundance: -
v_gene: TRBV6-2/TRBV6-3
d_gene: -
j_gene: TRBJ2-3

CDR3aa: CASGQTGTGYNELFF
CDR3nt: TGTGCCAGCGGCCAAACCGGGACAGGGTACAACGAGCTGTTCTTC
abundance: -
v_gene: TRBV4-2
d_gene: TRBD1
j_gene: TRBJ2-1

CDR3aa: CASSPRVGDLNTGELFF
CDR3nt: TGTGCCAGCTCACCACGGGTAGGGGACTTGAACACCGGGGAGCTGTTTTTT
abundance: few
v_gene: TRBV18
d_gene: -
j_gene: TRBJ2-2

CDR3aa: CALRRGEAAEAFF
CDR3nt: TGTGCCCTCAGGCGGGGAGAGGCCGCTGAAGCTTTCTTT
abundance: -
v_gene: TRBV10-3
d_gene: -
j_gene: TRBJ1-1

CDR3aa: CTSSFGTSGSPYERYF
CDR3nt: TGTACCAGCAGTTTTGGCACTAGCGGGAGTCCCTACGAGCGGTACTTC
abundance: -
v_gene: TRBV12-3/TRBV12-4
d_gene: TRBD2
j_gene: TRBJ2-7

CDR3aa: CASGLDGGTGNYGYTF
CDR3nt: TGTGCCAGCGGCTTAGATGGCGGGACAGGGAACTATGGTTACACCTTC
abundance: few
v_gene: TRBV11-2
d_gene: TRBD1
j_gene: TRBJ1-2

CDR3aa: CAWSVLGPSEAFF
CDR3nt: TGTGCCTGGAGTGTGTTGGGGCCATCTGAAGCTTTCTTT
abundance: many
v_gene: TRBV30
d_gene: -
j_gene: TRBJ1-1